This T cell receptor beta chain was retrieved from a study of T cell responses to AZD1222 COVID-19 vaccine. The V gene lost 6 bases and the J gene lost 7 bases, with 18 bases spanning the gap. From germline, CDR1 is SGHTA and CDR2 FQGNSA. CDR3 length: 14 amino acids. Clones were read by immunoSEQ multiplex PCR, and TCRdb kept only the in-frame ones, dropping some. The table shows around 91,000 clones, with around nine tenths occurring only once. The clonotype was recovered from an adult in good health. V is TRBV7-2 and J is TRBJ1-2; D call uncertain. The sequenced sample was peripheral blood, obtained on day 0 of AZD1222 vaccination. The CDR3 is CASRPDARLSGYTF. CDR3 in DNA: TGTGCCAGCAGGCCCGATGCTAGGCTGAGTGGCTACACCTTC. Full variable domain (remainder filled in from reference TRBV7-2 and TRBJ1-2): GAGVSQSPSNKVTEKGKDVELRCDPISGHTALYWYRQSLGQGLEFLIYFQGNSAPDKSGLPSDRFSAERTGGSVSTLTIQRTQQEDSAVYLCASRPDARLSGYTFGSGTRLTVV.